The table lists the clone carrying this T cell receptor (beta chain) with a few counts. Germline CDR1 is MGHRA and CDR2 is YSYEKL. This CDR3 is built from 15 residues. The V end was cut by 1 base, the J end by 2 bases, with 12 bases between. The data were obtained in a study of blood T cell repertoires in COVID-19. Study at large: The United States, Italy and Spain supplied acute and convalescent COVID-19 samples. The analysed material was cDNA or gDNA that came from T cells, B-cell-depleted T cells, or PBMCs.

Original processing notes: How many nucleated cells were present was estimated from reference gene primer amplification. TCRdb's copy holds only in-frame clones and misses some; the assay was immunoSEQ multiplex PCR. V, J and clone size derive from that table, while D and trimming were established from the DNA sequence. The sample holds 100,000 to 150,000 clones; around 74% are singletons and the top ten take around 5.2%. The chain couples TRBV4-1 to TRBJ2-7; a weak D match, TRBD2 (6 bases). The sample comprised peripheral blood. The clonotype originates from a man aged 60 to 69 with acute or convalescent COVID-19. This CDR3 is CASSQGYAGTYEQYF. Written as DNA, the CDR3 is TGCGCCAGCAGCCAAGGTTACGCGGGGACCTACGAGCAGTACTTC.